This T cell receptor (beta chain) came from a study of T cells in Graves' hyperthyroidism and ophthalmopathy. It was RNA transcripts that yielded the amplified TCR beta CDR3 regions. With the HTBI primer set, the TCR CDR3 went through a first round of RT-PCR. TCRdb ran MiXCR on the multiplex PCR reads and lists one entry per CDR3 protein. The sample has fewer than 850,000 distinct CDR3 sequences; 17% are singletons. The study's findings and limits: Ophthalmopathy was separated from stable hyperthyroidism by a 13 V-J model. Blood also showed most of the thyroid clonotypes that were expanded above 0.001.

Researchers barred patients who had uncontrolled infection, other autoimmune disease, pregnancy or lactation. Fresh peripheral blood, roughly 10 ml of it, supplied the PBMCs. This clonotype was seen many times. The antigen is unknown. Trimming removed 0 bases at V and 2 bases at J, with 8 bases between. The CDR3 runs 15 residues. Looked up from germline, CDR1 is SGHAT and CDR2 is FQNNGV. The sample taken for sequencing was blood. The J gene is TRBJ2-1, the V gene TRBV11-2; D is ambiguous. This TCR derives from a man between 50 and 59 years old with Graves' hyperthyroidism. CDR3 DNA sequence: TGTGCCAGCAGCTTAGAAGCGATTGCCTACAATGAGCAGTTCTTC. The encoded protein is CASSLEAIAYNEQFF.